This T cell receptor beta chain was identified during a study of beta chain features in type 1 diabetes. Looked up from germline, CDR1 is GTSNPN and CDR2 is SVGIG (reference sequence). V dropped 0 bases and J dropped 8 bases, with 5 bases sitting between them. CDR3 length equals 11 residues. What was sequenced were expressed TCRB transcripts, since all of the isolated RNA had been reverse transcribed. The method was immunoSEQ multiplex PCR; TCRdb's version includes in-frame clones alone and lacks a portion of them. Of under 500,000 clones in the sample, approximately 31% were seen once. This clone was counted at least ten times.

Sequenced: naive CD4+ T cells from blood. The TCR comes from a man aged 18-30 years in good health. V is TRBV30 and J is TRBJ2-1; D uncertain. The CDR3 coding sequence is TGTGCCTGGAGTGTTGGGTATGAGCAGTTCTTC. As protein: CAWSVGYEQFF.